The clone carrying this T cell receptor (beta chain) was seen more than once but under ten times. Its cognate antigen is unknown. Researchers reported sorting CD4+ naive, central memory, regulatory and stem cell-like memory cells via CD45RO/CCR7/CD25/CD127/CD95/CD27. Purity exceeding 95% was reached by all sorted populations. The study reverse transcribed the entire isolated RNA, so it sequenced expressed TCRB transcripts. TCRdb's copy holds only in-frame clones and misses some; the assay was immunoSEQ multiplex PCR. The sample holds around 250,000 clones, approximately 14% seen once. The sample comes from a study of beta chain features in type 1 diabetes. As for the study in general: The patient and healthy donor groups were comparable for age, gender and cell yields. Findings and limits, study-wide: Shorter TCRB CDR3s, moderately but significantly so, were found in Type 1 diabetes patients in all four CD4+ subsets. In comparison with healthy donors, patients had naive, central memory and Treg TCRB repertoires that appeared more similar.

This CDR3 has 15 residues. Germline CDR1 and CDR2: KGHSH and LQKENI. The V gene end was trimmed by 2 bases and the J gene end by 6 bases; junction bases not matched to a gene: 7. This TCR derives from a man aged 25 to 40 with type 1 diabetes. The sample comprised naive CD4+ T cells from blood. The rearrangement uses TRBV18 and TRBJ1-5, with TRBD1 identical over 7 bases. The CDR3 sequence is CASSPGTGVGQPQHF. The CDR3 bases are TGTGCCAGCTCACCAGGTACAGGGGTCGGTCAGCCCCAGCATTTT.